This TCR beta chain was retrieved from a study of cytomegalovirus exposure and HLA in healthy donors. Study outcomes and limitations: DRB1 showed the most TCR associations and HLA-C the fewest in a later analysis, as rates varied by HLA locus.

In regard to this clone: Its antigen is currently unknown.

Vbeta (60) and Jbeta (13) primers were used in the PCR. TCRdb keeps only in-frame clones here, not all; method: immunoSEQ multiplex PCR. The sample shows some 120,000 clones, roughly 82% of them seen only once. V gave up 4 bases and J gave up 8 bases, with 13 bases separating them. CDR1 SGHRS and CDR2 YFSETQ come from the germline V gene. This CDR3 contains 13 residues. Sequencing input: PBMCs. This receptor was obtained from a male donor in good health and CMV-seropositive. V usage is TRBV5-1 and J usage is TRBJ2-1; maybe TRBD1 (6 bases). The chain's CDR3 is CASSQGFLHEQFF. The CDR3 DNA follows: TGCGCCAGCAGCCAGGGGTTCCTTCATGAGCAGTTCTTC.